Detailed here is one T cell receptor (beta chain). Its antigen is unidentified. The record originates from a study of shared clonotypes between healthy human individuals. Genomic DNA (from each subset) was split evenly across several immunoSEQ plates. Generated by immunoSEQ multiplex PCR, the TCRdb table keeps only in-frame clones and is missing some. The sample includes some 630,000 clones, roughly 96% seen only once; the top ten take roughly 0.1%. The CDR3 is made up of 13 amino acids. Germline loops: CDR1 MGHDK, CDR2 SYGVNS. V was cut by 3 bases and J by 5 bases, with 10 bases left in between. Study results and limitations: All-four-donor shared clonotypes had higher generation probabilities than non-shared clonotypes did. Some naive CD4 clonotypes, 5% to 5.5%, turned up in common across several donors.

Terminally differentiated effector memory CD45RA+ cells were excluded from the naive CD8 cells, which were CD45RO-negative and positively selected for CCR7. The chain couples TRBV25-1 to TRBJ2-5, with a tentative D call TRBD2 (5 bases). The material sequenced was naive CD8+ T cells sorted from blood. This receptor was identified in a woman aged 25 to 39 in good health. The CDR3 nucleotides read TGTGCCAGCAGTGATGGACTCGCGGAGACCCAGTACTTC. Amino acid sequence: CASSDGLAETQYF.